This T cell receptor (beta chain) appears in the sequencing data of a study of beta chain features in type 1 diabetes. As for the study in general: Patients and healthy donors were similar in age, gender and cell yields.

Study-wide results and limits: Compared with healthy donors, patients appeared to share more similar naive, central memory and regulatory TCRB repertoires. Shorter templates may be favored by PCR, equally so in patients and controls. High-TCR-expressing cells could be over-represented by cDNA sequencing.

This clone was recorded a few times. Its antigen is unknown. Germline V gives CDR1 SGHTS, CDR2 YDEGEE. V lost 1 base and J lost 5, with 9 bases in between. The CDR3 extends over 13 amino acids. The sequenced template was cDNA made from the entire isolated RNA. Sequenced by immunoSEQ multiplex PCR; TCRdb stores in-frame clones only, minus some. The sample includes about 150,000 clones, 11% seen only once; the top ten take roughly 1.9%. The J gene is TRBJ1-2, the V gene TRBV5-8; weak D call: TRBD1 (6 bases). Sequenced input: central memory CD4+ T cells from blood. The sequence came from a young man in good health. The CDR3 bases are TGTGCCAGCAGCTTGAAGGGGGAGTATGGCTACACCTTC. It yields the protein CASSLKGEYGYTF.